These 2 T cell receptor beta chains share one sample of origin, sequenced in a study of T cell responses to AZD1222 COVID-19 vaccine. Libraries were prepared by immunoSEQ multiplex PCR; TCRdb keeps only in-frame clonotypes and omits some of them. The sample includes over 100,000 clones, 70% to 90% of them seen just once. Source: peripheral blood, taken on day 0 of AZD1222 vaccination. The source of these receptors is an adult in good health.

The chain is built from TRBV15 and TRBJ1-5; TRBD1 is a possible D gene (6 bases). CDR3 length: 16 amino acids. Trimming took 1 base from V and 5 from J, leaving 15 bases between them. In germline, CDR1 is LNHNV, CDR2 YYDKDF (reference sequence). CDR3 loop: CATSRGVQGGHQPQHF. CDR3 DNA sequence: TGTGCCACCAGCAGAGGGGTGCAAGGGGGGCATCAGCCCCAGCATTTT.

In this sample, this clone turned up once. The chain uses TRBV6-5 and TRBJ1-2; D gene unclear. The V end was cut by 3 bases, the J end by 4 bases, with 9 bases between. Germline V gene data show CDR1 as MNHEY and CDR2 as SVGAGI. The length of the CDR3 is 13 residues. The CDR3 reads CASSYLNSYGYTF. CDR3 coding DNA: TGTGCCAGCAGTTATCTCAATTCCTATGGCTACACCTTC.